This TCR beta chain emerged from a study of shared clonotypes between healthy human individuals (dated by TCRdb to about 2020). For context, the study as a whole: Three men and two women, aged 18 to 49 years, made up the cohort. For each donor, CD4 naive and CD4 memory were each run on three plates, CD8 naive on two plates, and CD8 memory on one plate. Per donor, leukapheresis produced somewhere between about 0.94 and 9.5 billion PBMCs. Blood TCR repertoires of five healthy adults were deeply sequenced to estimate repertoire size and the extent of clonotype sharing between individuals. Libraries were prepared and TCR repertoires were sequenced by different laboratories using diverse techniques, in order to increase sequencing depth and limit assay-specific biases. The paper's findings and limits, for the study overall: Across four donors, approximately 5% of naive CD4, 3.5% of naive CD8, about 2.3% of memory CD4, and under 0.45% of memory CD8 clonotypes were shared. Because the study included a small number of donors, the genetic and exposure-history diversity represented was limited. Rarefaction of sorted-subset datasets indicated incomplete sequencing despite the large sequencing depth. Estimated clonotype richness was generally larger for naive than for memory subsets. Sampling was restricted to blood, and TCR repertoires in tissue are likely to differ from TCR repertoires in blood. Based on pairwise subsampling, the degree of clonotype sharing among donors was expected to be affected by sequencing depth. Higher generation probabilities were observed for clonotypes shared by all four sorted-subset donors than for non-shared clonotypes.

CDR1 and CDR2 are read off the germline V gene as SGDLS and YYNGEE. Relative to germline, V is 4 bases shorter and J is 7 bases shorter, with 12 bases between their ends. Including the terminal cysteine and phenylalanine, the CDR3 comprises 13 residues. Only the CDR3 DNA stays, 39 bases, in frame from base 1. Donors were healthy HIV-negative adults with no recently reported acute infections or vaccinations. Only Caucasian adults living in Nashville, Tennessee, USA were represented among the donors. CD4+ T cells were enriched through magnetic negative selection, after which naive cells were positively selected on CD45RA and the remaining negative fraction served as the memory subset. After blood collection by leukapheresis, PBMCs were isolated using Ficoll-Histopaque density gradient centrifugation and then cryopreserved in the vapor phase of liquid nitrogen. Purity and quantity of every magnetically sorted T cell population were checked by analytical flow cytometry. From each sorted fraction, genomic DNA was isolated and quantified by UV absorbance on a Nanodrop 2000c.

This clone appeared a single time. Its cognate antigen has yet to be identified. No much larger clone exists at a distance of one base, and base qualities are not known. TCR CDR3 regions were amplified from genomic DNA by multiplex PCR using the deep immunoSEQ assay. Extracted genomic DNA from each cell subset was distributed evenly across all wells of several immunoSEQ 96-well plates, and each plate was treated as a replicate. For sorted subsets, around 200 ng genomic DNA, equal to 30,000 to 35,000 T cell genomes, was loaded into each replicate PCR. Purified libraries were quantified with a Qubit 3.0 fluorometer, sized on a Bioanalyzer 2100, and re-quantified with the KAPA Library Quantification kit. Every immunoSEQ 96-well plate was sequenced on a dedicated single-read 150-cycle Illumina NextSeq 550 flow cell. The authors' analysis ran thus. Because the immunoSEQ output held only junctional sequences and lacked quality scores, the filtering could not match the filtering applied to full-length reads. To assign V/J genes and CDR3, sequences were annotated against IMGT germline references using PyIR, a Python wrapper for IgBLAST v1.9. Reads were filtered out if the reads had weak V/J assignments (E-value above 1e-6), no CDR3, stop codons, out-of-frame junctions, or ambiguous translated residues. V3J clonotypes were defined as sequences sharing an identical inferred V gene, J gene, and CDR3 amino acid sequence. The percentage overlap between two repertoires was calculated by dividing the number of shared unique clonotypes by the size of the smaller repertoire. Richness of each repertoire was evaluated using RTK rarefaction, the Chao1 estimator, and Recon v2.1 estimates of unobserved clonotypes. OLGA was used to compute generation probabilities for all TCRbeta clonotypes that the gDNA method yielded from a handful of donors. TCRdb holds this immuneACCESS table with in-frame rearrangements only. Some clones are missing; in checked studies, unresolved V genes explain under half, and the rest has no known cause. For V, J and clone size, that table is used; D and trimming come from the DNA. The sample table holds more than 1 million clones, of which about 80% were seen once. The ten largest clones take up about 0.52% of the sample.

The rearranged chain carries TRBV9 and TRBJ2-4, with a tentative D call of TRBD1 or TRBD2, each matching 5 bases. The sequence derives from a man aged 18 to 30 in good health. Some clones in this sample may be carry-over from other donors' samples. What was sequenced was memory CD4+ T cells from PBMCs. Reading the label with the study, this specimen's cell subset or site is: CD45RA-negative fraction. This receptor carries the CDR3 CASSPKEGNIQYF. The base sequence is TGTGCCAGCAGCCCAAAAGAGGGGAACATTCAGTACTTC.